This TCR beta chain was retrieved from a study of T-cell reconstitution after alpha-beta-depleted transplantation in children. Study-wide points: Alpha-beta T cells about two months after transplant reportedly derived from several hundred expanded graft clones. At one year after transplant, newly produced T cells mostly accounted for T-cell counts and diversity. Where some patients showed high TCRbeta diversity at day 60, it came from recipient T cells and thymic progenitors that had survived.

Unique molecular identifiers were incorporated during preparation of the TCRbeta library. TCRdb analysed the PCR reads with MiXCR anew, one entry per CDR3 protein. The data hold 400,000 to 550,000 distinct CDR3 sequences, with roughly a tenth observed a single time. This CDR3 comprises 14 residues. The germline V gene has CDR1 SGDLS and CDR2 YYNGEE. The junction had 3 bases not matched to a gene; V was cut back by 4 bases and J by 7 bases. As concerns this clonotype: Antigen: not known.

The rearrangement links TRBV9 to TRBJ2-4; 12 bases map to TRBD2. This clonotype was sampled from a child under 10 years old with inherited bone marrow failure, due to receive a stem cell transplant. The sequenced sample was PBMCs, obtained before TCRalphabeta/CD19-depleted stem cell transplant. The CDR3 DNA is TGTGCCAGCAGCCCGGGGACTAGCGGGAACATTCAGTACTTC. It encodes CASSPGTSGNIQYF.